These 10 T cell receptor beta chains originate from one sample sequenced in a study of CD8 T cells in Susac syndrome. Random-hexamer reverse transcription was applied to roughly 0.5 to 1 ug RNA. One entry per CDR3 protein results from TCRdb running MiXCR on the immunoSEQ multiplex PCR reads. The data show approximately 150,000 distinct CDR3 sequences, 90% to 95% seen once. Sequencing input: CD4+ T cells from PBMCs. Receptor source: a human donor with multiple sclerosis.

The rearrangement links TRBV4-1 to TRBJ2-7, with TRBD2 matching over 12 bases. Germline CDR1 MGHRA, CDR2 YSYEKL. The CDR3 totals 15 residues. Trimming took 2 bases from V and 4 from J; bases not matched to a gene: 3. The CDR3 is CASSQPTSGSYEQYF. The CDR3 region has the DNA TGCGCCAGCAGCCAACCGACTAGCGGGAGTTACGAGCAGTACTTC.

The CDR3 loop is CSGEGAAAGSSYEQYF. In DNA, the CDR3 is TGCAGTGGGGAGGGGGCGGCTGCGGGAAGCTCCTACGAGCAGTACTTC. V is TRBV20-1 and J is TRBJ2-7; D tentatively fits TRBD1 or TRBD2 (7 bases each). The CDR3 is made up of 16 amino acids. Germline CDR1 and CDR2: DFQATT and SNEGSKA (reference sequence). The V gene lost 7 bases and the J gene lost 0 bases, with 22 bases spanning the gap.

The chain combines TRBV5-1 with TRBJ1-5; perhaps TRBD1 as D (5 bases). V gave up 2 bases and J gave up 4 bases, with 10 bases separating them. CDR1 SGHRS and CDR2 YFSETQ come from the germline V gene. The CDR3 extends over 14 amino acids. The chain's CDR3 is CASSFQGENQPQHF. Written as DNA, the CDR3 is TGCGCCAGCAGCTTCCAGGGAGAGAATCAGCCCCAGCATTTT.

This clonotype was seen only once. The V gene is TRBV5-1, the J gene TRBJ2-7, with D hard to call. Germline V gene lookup returns CDR1 SGHRS and CDR2 YFSETQ. V lost 4 bases to trimming and J lost 9 bases, with 17 bases between them. The CDR3 has 13 amino acids. The CDR3 bases are TGCGCCAGCAGCGATAGACCCGGGTCGACGCAGTACTTC. It codes for CASSDRPGSTQYF. The variable domain in full, with the rest retrieved from reference TRBV5-1 and TRBJ2-7, is KAGVTQTPRYLIKTRGQQVTLSCSPISGHRSVSWYQQTPGQGLQFLFEYFSETQRNKGNFPGRFSGRQFSNSRSEMNVSTLELGDSALYLCASSDRPGSTQYFGPGTRLTVT.

This chain links TRBV7-2 with TRBJ1-6; no firm D call. The CDR3 contains 15 residues. Per the germline V gene, CDR1 is SGHTA and CDR2 is FQGNSA. Trimming stripped 7 bases from V and 7 bases from J, with 17 bases between. CDR3 sequence reads: CASTLVGLSNSPLHF. In DNA, the CDR3 is TGTGCCAGCACCCTAGTAGGCCTCAGCAATTCACCCCTCCACTTT.

V is TRBV30 and J is TRBJ1-6, with D unclear. Germline CDR1 and CDR2: GTSNPN and SVGIG (reference sequence). V lost 2 bases, J lost 7 bases, and 9 bases lay in between. CDR3 length equals 13 residues. The CDR3 is CAWSLQENSPLHF. Written as DNA, the CDR3 is TGTGCCTGGAGTTTGCAGGAGAATTCACCCCTCCACTTT.

J is TRBJ2-2 and V is TRBV13, with 8 bases identical to TRBD2. CDR1 and CDR2 (germline): PRHDT, FYEKMQ (reference sequence). Unmatched junction bases numbered 6, after V lost 8 bases and J lost 4 bases. The CDR3 is 14 amino acids. CDR3 protein: CASRTSSSTGELFF. DNA of the CDR3: TGTGCCAGCCGGACTAGCAGTTCCACCGGGGAGCTGTTTTTT.

The chain recombines TRBV24-1 with TRBJ2-2, with 8 bases matching TRBD1. The CDR3 covers 14 residues. V was clipped by 11 bases and J by 3 bases; unmatched bases: 7. Germline lookup yields CDR1 KGHDR and CDR2 SFDVKD. As DNA, the CDR3 is TGTGCCAGCAGGGGACAGGCAGACACCGGGGAGCTGTTTTTT. This translates into CASRGQADTGELFF.

The V gene is TRBV29-1, the J gene TRBJ2-7; no definite D call. The CDR3 contains 15 residues. Germline values: CDR1 SQVTM, CDR2 ANQGSEA. Trimming cost V 2 bases and J 2 bases, with 16 bases left between them. In DNA, the CDR3 is TGCAGCGTTGAAATCCCCGGACCGAGACCCTACGAGCAGTACTTC. Translation: CSVEIPGPRPYEQYF.

This rearrangement joins TRBV7-2 to TRBJ2-1, with 7 positions matching TRBD2. V was pared by 3 bases and J by 3 bases, with 11 bases of the junction left unmatched. Looked up from germline, CDR1 is SGHTA and CDR2 is FQGNSA. This CDR3 contains 17 residues. The CDR3 DNA follows: TGTGCCAGCAGCTTGAACCGTATAGCGGGCCGCTACAATGAGCAGTTCTTC. This encodes CASSLNRIAGRYNEQFF.